A selection of T cell receptor beta chains follows, all from one sample in a study of T-cell memory formation after mild COVID-19. TCRdb reanalysed the 5' RACE reads using MiXCR and keeps one entry per CDR3 protein. In the table there are about 320,000 distinct CDR3 sequences, roughly 13% of which are singletons. The sequencing sample was made of PBMCs or a T cell subset sorted from them (not recorded which). The receptors were sampled from a man aged 18 to 30 who had mild COVID-19 (a few samples of this study predate the infection). Cell type and time point are not known. The CDR3 runs from the conserved cysteine through the conserved F or W. A D gene is named only where the DNA matches it firmly. Only part of the rows carry a size: once, few, many, or a class if the clone is expanded.

j_gene,abundance,v_gene,d_gene,CDR3nt,CDR3aa
TRBJ1-1,-,TRBV4-1,-,TGCGCCAGCAGCCAACCGCTTCCAGGGACTGAAGCTTTCTTT,CASSQPLPGTEAFF
TRBJ2-1,many,TRBV5-5,TRBD1,TGTGCCAGCAGCGCGATCGGACAGGGGATAATATACAATGAGCAGTTCTTC,CASSAIGQGIIYNEQFF
TRBJ1-6,-,TRBV5-1,-,TGCGCCAGCAGCTTAGGTGATAAGGGTTCACCCCTCCACTTT,CASSLGDKGSPLHF
TRBJ1-1,-,TRBV3-1,-,TGTGCCAGCACCGCGGACAGACGCACTGAAGCTTTCTTT,CASTADRRTEAFF
TRBJ2-2,few,TRBV12-3/TRBV12-4,-,TGTGCCAGCAGGCGGAGGCTGAACACCGGGGAGCTGTTTTTT,CASRRRLNTGELFF
TRBJ2-1,many,TRBV7-2,TRBD1,TGTGCCAGCAGCGCCGGACAGGGGAGATACAATGAGCAGTTCTTC,CASSAGQGRYNEQFF
TRBJ1-3,few,TRBV6-5,-,TGTGCCAGCAGTTATAACCGGGACAAAGCAAACACCATATATTTT,CASSYNRDKANTIYF
TRBJ2-7,-,TRBV11-2,-,TGTGCCAGCAGCTTACCTCCGACACCCGGGCTCTACGAGCAGTACTTC,CASSLPPTPGLYEQYF
TRBJ2-6,-,TRBV5-1,-,TGCGCCAGCAGCTTGTACCTTGGGGCGGGGGCCAACGTCCTGACTTTC,CASSLYLGAGANVLTF
TRBJ1-5,-,TRBV2,-,TGTGCCAGCAGTGGGAAACAGGGACGTCAGCCCCAGCATTTT,CASSGKQGRQPQHF
TRBJ2-3,-,TRBV10-3,-,TGTGCCATCAGTGCGGAGGGCACAGATACGCAGTATTTT,CAISAEGTDTQYF
TRBJ2-2,-,TRBV4-2,TRBD1,TGTGCCAGCAGCCAGGGGACAGGGGTCACCGGGGAGCTGTTTTTT,CASSQGTGVTGELFF
TRBJ1-2,few,TRBV5-1,-,TGCGCCAGCAGCAAGGACTATGGCTACACCTTC,CASSKDYGYTF
TRBJ2-7,-,TRBV10-1,-,TGCGCCAGCAGTCCTACAGGCAGCGAGCAGTACTTC,CASSPTGSEQYF
TRBJ1-2,-,TRBV10-3,-,TGTGCCATCAGATACAACAGGAATATCAGTGGCTACACCTTC,CAIRYNRNISGYTF
TRBJ2-7,-,TRBV5-1,-,TGCGCCAGCAGCTTAAATGGACGGCGATCCTCCTACGAGCAGTACTTC,CASSLNGRRSSYEQYF
TRBJ2-3,few,TRBV5-1,TRBD2,TGCGCCAGCAGCTGGCCCCAGGGTAGCGGGGGAGATACGCAGTATTTT,CASSWPQGSGGDTQYF
TRBJ1-1,many,TRBV7-8,-,TGTGCCAGCAGCTTAGTCTCTGGGGTTATTGAAGCTTTCTTT,CASSLVSGVIEAFF
TRBJ2-7,few,TRBV7-6,TRBD1,TGTGCCAGCAGCTTAGCTGTAGGACAGGGCTACGAGCAGTACTTC,CASSLAVGQGYEQYF
TRBJ1-5,few,TRBV12-3/TRBV12-4,-,TGTGCCAGCGGGGTGAGGGCGTCTCAGCCCCAGCATTTT,CASGVRASQPQHF
TRBJ1-4,few,TRBV12-5,-,TGTGCTAGTGCCTGGGTTGGGACGGGACCCCCTTTTGATGAAAAACTGTTTTTT,CASAWVGTGPPFDEKLFF
TRBJ2-7,few,TRBV4-2,-,TGTGCCAGCAGCCGAAGGGGCCATACTGGTAGCTCCTACGAGCAGTACTTC,CASSRRGHTGSSYEQYF
TRBJ2-3,-,TRBV6-4,TRBD1,TGTGCCAGCAGTGCGGACAGGATCACAGATACGCAGTATTTT,CASSADRITDTQYF
TRBJ1-5,many,TRBV2,-,TGTGCCAGCAGTGAAGAGGCGGGGCCCCCGCCCCAGCATTTT,CASSEEAGPPPQHF
TRBJ2-3,-,TRBV9,TRBD1,TGTGCCAGCAGCGAGGGTCGGACAGGGGGCTTCGGGGATACGCAGTATTTT,CASSEGRTGGFGDTQYF
TRBJ2-2,few,TRBV4-2,TRBD1,TGTGCCAGCAGCCGACCCGGGACAGGCAACACCGGGGAGCTGTTTTTT,CASSRPGTGNTGELFF
TRBJ2-5,-,TRBV20-1,-,TGCAGTGCTAGGCGCGGGATTCCAAGAGAGACCCAGTACTTC,CSARRGIPRETQYF
TRBJ2-5,-,TRBV9,TRBD1,TGTGCCAGCAGCTGGGACAGGGAAGAGACCCAGTACTTC,CASSWDREETQYF
TRBJ2-5,many,TRBV20-1,TRBD2,TGCAGTGCCGTGGGGAGGGTATGGGAGACCCAGTACTTC,CSAVGRVWETQYF
TRBJ2-5,-,TRBV3-1,-,TGTGCCAGCAGCCAAGCAGGGGTACGGGAGACCCAGTACTTC,CASSQAGVRETQYF
TRBJ1-2,-,TRBV11-2,-,TGTGCCAGCAGCTTCTCCCGGACCAGGGCATTTGGCTACACCTTC,CASSFSRTRAFGYTF
TRBJ1-3,few,TRBV11-2,TRBD1,TGTGCCAGCAGTCACGGGACAGCCCTACCTTTCTCTGGAAACACCATATATTTT,CASSHGTALPFSGNTIYF
TRBJ1-2,few,TRBV5-1,-,TGCGCCAGCAGCTTGGAACTTTCAGTTCCTGGCTACACCTTC,CASSLELSVPGYTF
TRBJ2-7,many,TRBV7-6,-,TGTGCCAGCAGCTTAACTGGGGACTCCTACGAGCAGTACTTC,CASSLTGDSYEQYF
TRBJ2-7,many,TRBV4-3,-,TGCGCCAGCAGCCAAGACTCTTCCCTCAGCTACGAGCAGTACTTC,CASSQDSSLSYEQYF
TRBJ1-5,few,TRBV20-1,-,TGCAGTGCTAGAGCTACGGGACCTGGGGAGCCCCAGCATTTT,CSARATGPGEPQHF
TRBJ2-5,-,TRBV19,-,TGTGCCACCCGGGACCCAGGGTTTGTGGAGACCCAGTACTTC,CATRDPGFVETQYF
TRBJ2-2,few,TRBV7-9,TRBD1,TGTGCCAGCATAATCTACAGGGGACCTTTGAACACCGGGGAGCTGTTTTTT,CASIIYRGPLNTGELFF
TRBJ2-7,few,TRBV10-1,-,TGCGCCAGCAGTCACGGAGCCTACGAGCAGTACTTC,CASSHGAYEQYF
TRBJ1-4,few,TRBV7-9,-,TGTGCCAGCAGCTTCGGAGGTAGCTCTGAAAAACTGTTTTTT,CASSFGGSSEKLFF
TRBJ2-1,few,TRBV12-3/TRBV12-4,-,TGTGCCAGCAGTTTGATGACAGAACAGTTCTTC,CASSLMTEQFF
TRBJ1-5,-,TRBV4-2,TRBD1,TGTGCCAGCAGCCAAGGAATACAGGGGAATCAGCCCCAGCATTTT,CASSQGIQGNQPQHF
TRBJ2-3,-,TRBV3-1,-,TGTGCCAGCAGCCAATCGTCGGGGGCAGATACGCAGTATTTT,CASSQSSGADTQYF
TRBJ1-2,few,TRBV25-1,-,TGTGCCAGCAGTGACAGTCCTAAGGGCTGGTATGGCTACACCTTC,CASSDSPKGWYGYTF
TRBJ2-5,few,TRBV29-1,-,TGCAGCGTTGTTAGGACGGGGGAGACCCAGTACTTC,CSVVRTGETQYF
TRBJ2-7,few,TRBV4-1,TRBD2,TGCGCCAGCAGCCACGGACTAGCGGGGGGCCGGAGCTCCTACGAGCAGTACTTC,CASSHGLAGGRSSYEQYF
TRBJ2-1,few,TRBV5-1,TRBD2,TGCGCCAGCAGCCCCTTAGCGGGGGGTACGTACAATGAGCAGTTCTTC,CASSPLAGGTYNEQFF
TRBJ2-3,few,TRBV5-6,TRBD1,TGTGCCAGCAGAACAGGGGAAACAGATACGCAGTATTTT,CASRTGETDTQYF
TRBJ1-6,many,TRBV7-2,-,TGTGCCAGCAGCTTAGATGGCCAGTCCTACTCACCCCTCCACTTT,CASSLDGQSYSPLHF
TRBJ2-7,-,TRBV7-6,-,TGTGCCAGCAGCCTAGGGGGGGACCGCTACGAGCAGTACTTC,CASSLGGDRYEQYF
TRBJ1-2,-,TRBV7-9,TRBD1,TGTGCCAGCAGCGACCGGGACAGGGGGGACTATGGCTACACCTTC,CASSDRDRGDYGYTF